The subject of this entry is one T cell receptor beta chain. The sample originates from a study of shared clonotypes between healthy human individuals. Method: immunoSEQ multiplex PCR; TCRdb's copy keeps in-frame clones and lacks some. The sample shows 1,400,000 or so clones, 97% to 99% of them seen only once. Sequencing was performed on naive CD4+ T cells sorted from blood. Indicated subset: CD45RA+ positively selected. This clonotype originated in a man younger than 40 in good health.

CDR3 sequence: CASSLRRRARTSGNEQFF. CDR3 coding DNA: TGTGCCAGCAGCTTAAGACGTCGTGCCCGGACTAGCGGCAATGAGCAGTTCTTC. V is TRBV7-9 and J is TRBJ2-1, with 10 positions matching TRBD2. CDR1 SEHNR and CDR2 FQNEAQ come from the germline V gene (reference sequence). Trimming removed 2 bases from V and 6 bases from J; junction bases left unmatched: 13. The CDR3 loop spans 18 amino acids.